The 17 T cell receptor beta chains given below trace back to one sample, sequenced in a study of T cell clones after liver transplantation. This table comes from immunoSEQ multiplex PCR, and its TCRdb copy is limited to in-frame clones, with some not included. The table has approximately 68,000 clones, 80% seen once. Sequenced material: CD4+ T cells from blood, taken before liver transplant. The origin of the receptors is a human donor who received a liver transplant.

The CDR3 sequence is CASSMRGVGITGELFF. DNA for the CDR3: TGTGCCAGTAGTATGAGGGGGGTAGGGATCACCGGGGAGCTGTTTTTT. The genes are TRBV19 and TRBJ2-2; D tentatively fits TRBD1 or TRBD2 (6 bases each). The V end lost 3 bases, the J end lost 4 bases, and 15 bases lay between the germline ends. Germline V CDR1 and CDR2: LNHDA, SQIVND (reference sequence). The CDR3 contains 16 residues.

This chain joins TRBV19 and TRBJ2-2; 9 nucleotides align to TRBD1. The V and J ends lost 6 bases and 2 bases, in that order; junction bases with no gene match: 10. CDR3 length: 17 amino acids. Germline V lookup: CDR1 LNHDA, CDR2 SQIVND (reference sequence). The CDR3 DNA is TGTGCCAGTAGGGGGCCACCGGGACAGGGAAACACCGGGGAGCTGTTTTTT. Amino acids: CASRGPPGQGNTGELFF.

The V and J genes are TRBV7-2 and TRBJ2-5; the D is unclear. CDR3 length equals 15 residues. The germline V gene has CDR1 SGHTA and CDR2 FQGNSA. V lost 5 bases, J lost 2 bases, and 15 bases lay in between. The CDR3 nucleotides read TGTGCCAGCAGCCCCCAGGTAGAGGCACAAGAGACCCAGTACTTC. Its protein is CASSPQVEAQETQYF. Together with reference TRBV7-2 and TRBJ2-5, the CDR3 gives the full variable domain: GAGVSQSPSNKVTEKGKDVELRCDPISGHTALYWYRQSLGQGLEFLIYFQGNSAPDKSGLPSDRFSAERTGGSVSTLTIQRTQQEDSAVYLCASSPQVEAQETQYFGPGTRLLVL.

V is TRBV30 and J is TRBJ2-1; no definite D call. Germline V lookup: CDR1 GTSNPN, CDR2 SVGIG (reference sequence). This CDR3 comprises 15 residues. Trimming took 0 bases from V and 3 from J, leaving 12 bases between them. In DNA form, the CDR3 reads TGTGCCTGGAGTGTACAAGCGTCGTACTACAATGAGCAGTTCTTC. It codes for CAWSVQASYYNEQFF.

The chain carries TRBV30 and TRBJ1-3; possibly TRBD1 for D (5 bases). V lost 5 bases and J lost 0, with 8 bases in between. CDR3 length: 13 residues. From germline, CDR1 is GTSNPN and CDR2 SVGIG (reference sequence). CDR3: CAWGTNSGNTIYF. The CDR3 bases are TGTGCCTGGGGGACCAACTCTGGAAACACCATATATTTT.

This clone was counted between two and nine times. The rearrangement links TRBV10-1 to TRBJ1-1; D is possibly TRBD1 (6 bases). The CDR3 consists of 16 residues. V dropped 7 bases and J dropped 4 bases, with 22 bases sitting between them. CDR1 and CDR2 (germline): WNHNN, SYGVQD (reference sequence). The chain's CDR3 is CASMPDRAGRGTEAFF. CDR3 DNA sequence: TGCGCCAGCATGCCGGACAGAGCCGGAAGGGGCACTGAAGCTTTCTTT.

J is TRBJ1-5 and V is TRBV5-1; D possibly corresponds to TRBD1 (5 bases). Trimming pared 4 bases from V and 4 bases from J, leaving 15 bases between. The CDR3 is 15 residues long. Germline V CDR1 and CDR2: SGHRS, YFSETQ. The CDR3 loop is CASSLLGGRNQPQHF. CDR3 bases: TGCGCCAGCAGCCTTCTCGGGGGGAGGAATCAGCCCCAGCATTTT.

The chain is built from TRBV6-1 and TRBJ1-5; D not resolved. There are 17 residues in the CDR3. Germline CDR1 is MNHNS and CDR2 is SASEGT. Trimming pared 1 base from V and 4 bases from J, leaving 17 bases between. CDR3 sequence reads: CASSEDPQSRGNQPQHF. CDR3 bases: TGTGCCAGCAGTGAAGATCCCCAGAGCCGGGGAAATCAGCCCCAGCATTTT.

This clone appeared a few times. This chain links TRBV6-4 with TRBJ2-4; 7 bases line up with TRBD1. V was pared by 10 bases and J by 4 bases, with 10 bases of the junction left unmatched. Germline V gene sequence: CDR1 MRHNA, CDR2 SNTAGT. The CDR3 is 14 amino acids. Here the CDR3 reads CATHDRVHKNIQYF. CDR3 nucleotide sequence: TGTGCCACCCACGACAGGGTTCATAAAAACATTCAGTACTTC.

V and J are TRBV7-2 and TRBJ1-2, with D hard to call. CDR1 and CDR2 (germline): SGHTA, FQGNSA. The CDR3 spans 14 residues. Trimming removed 1 base from V and 1 base from J, with 7 bases in between. CDR3: CASSLDGVNYGYTF. CDR3 in DNA: TGTGCCAGCAGCTTAGACGGAGTTAACTATGGCTACACCTTC. Drawing the rest from reference TRBV7-2 and TRBJ1-2, the complete variable domain is GAGVSQSPSNKVTEKGKDVELRCDPISGHTALYWYRQSLGQGLEFLIYFQGNSAPDKSGLPSDRFSAERTGGSVSTLTIQRTQQEDSAVYLCASSLDGVNYGYTFGSGTRLTVV.

This clone was seen once. The chain has TRBV4-1 and TRBJ1-3; the match to TRBD1 covers 8 bases. Trimming took 0 bases from V and 0 from J; bases not matched to a gene: 19. Germline V gives CDR1 MGHRA, CDR2 YSYEKL. This CDR3 spans 22 amino acids. The CDR3 protein is CASSQEKVLRTDRVLSGNTIYF. DNA of the CDR3: TGCGCCAGCAGCCAAGAAAAGGTACTGAGGACGGACAGGGTTCTCTCTGGAAACACCATATATTTT.

V usage is TRBV7-9 and J usage is TRBJ1-2; a possible D gene is TRBD1 (5 bases). V was pared by 3 bases and J by 0 bases, with 8 bases between. The V gene's germline CDR1 is SEHNR and CDR2 FQNEAQ (reference sequence). CDR3 size: 14 residues. As DNA, the CDR3 is TGTGCCAGCAGCTTGACAGCCTCTAACTATGGCTACACCTTC. Translation: CASSLTASNYGYTF.

This chain connects TRBV28 to TRBJ2-7; tentatively, D is TRBD1 or TRBD2 (5 bases each). Germline V CDR1 and CDR2: MDHEN, SYDVKM. V was clipped by 9 bases and J by 2 bases, with 17 bases between them. CDR3 size: 14 residues. CDR3 coding DNA: TGTGCCAGTAGAACCGGGACCGCCACCTACGAGCAGTACTTC. Protein sequence: CASRTGTATYEQYF. Supplemented by reference TRBV28 and TRBJ2-7, the full variable domain reads DVKVTQSSRYLVKRTGEKVFLECVQDMDHENMFWYRQDPGLGLRLIYFSYDVKMKEKGDIPEGYSVSREKKERFSLILESASTNQTSMYLCASRTGTATYEQYFGPGTRLTVT.

The rearrangement joins TRBV9 to TRBJ1-4, with D unclear. The V end was cut by 0 bases, the J end by 0 bases, with 9 bases between. Germline CDR1 reads SGDLS; CDR2 reads YYNGEE. The CDR3 covers 16 residues. The CDR3 here is CASSVGWSATNEKLFF. The CDR3 DNA reads as TGTGCCAGCAGCGTAGGGTGGAGCGCAACTAATGAAAAACTGTTTTTT.

J is TRBJ1-5 and V is TRBV6-1; D gene ambiguous. This CDR3 has 18 amino acids. From germline, CDR1 is MNHNS and CDR2 SASEGT. Deletions cut 4 bases from V and 4 bases from J, with 23 bases between. The CDR3 DNA reads as TGTGCCAGCAGTGGGGTCGGTTCGGAATTCGGATTTAATCAGCCCCAGCATTTT. Protein sequence: CASSGVGSEFGFNQPQHF.

V usage is TRBV28 and J usage is TRBJ1-1; D remains unclear. The length of the CDR3 is 14 residues. Germline-derived CDR1 and CDR2 are MDHEN and SYDVKM. Trimming shortened V by 3 bases and J by 1 base, and 9 bases separated the two germline ends. CDR3 nucleotide sequence: TGTGCCAGCAGTTTGGGCAGCGCGAACACTGAAGCTTTCTTT. Its translation: CASSLGSANTEAFF.

The V and J genes are TRBV15 and TRBJ2-5; no clear D. The germline V and J ends were trimmed by 0 bases and 5 bases, with 4 bases remaining between them. This CDR3 contains 12 residues. Germline CDR1 and CDR2: LNHNV and YYDKDF (reference sequence). The CDR3: CATSRDGETQYF. The CDR3 DNA reads as TGTGCCACCAGCAGAGATGGGGAGACCCAGTACTTC. The full variable domain, completed using reference TRBV15 and TRBJ2-5, is DAMVIQNPRYQVTQFGKPVTLSCSQTLNHNVMYWYQQKSSQAPKLLFHYYDKDFNNEADTPDNFQSRRPNTSFCFLDIRSPGLGDTAMYLCATSRDGETQYFGPGTRLLVL.